This T cell receptor beta chain is drawn from a study of long-term antiretroviral therapy in people with HIV. They ran version v3.0 of the immunoSEQ assay at survey level. Sequencing used immunoSEQ multiplex PCR; TCRdb keeps in-frame clones, though not all of them. Of about 28,000 clones listed, more than 70% are singletons. V was cut by 7 bases and J by 4 bases, with 9 bases left in between. Looked up from germline, CDR1 is MNHEY and CDR2 is SVGAGI. This CDR3 contains 12 residues. This receptor was obtained from a woman aged 25 to 39 with HIV. The chain links TRBV6-5 to TRBJ2-3; D perhaps matches TRBD2 (5 bases). The source was unsorted PBMCs, collected 0.8 years after starting antiretroviral therapy. CDR3 sequence reads: CASMLAPDTQYF. In nucleotides, the CDR3 is TGTGCCAGCATGCTAGCCCCAGATACGCAGTATTTT.